This T cell receptor beta chain was captured in a study of pediatric ulcerative colitis. Data came from immunoSEQ multiplex PCR; TCRdb stores just in-frame clones and leaves some out. The sample shows 55,000 to 80,000 clones, more than 60% of them seen only once. Per germline, CDR1 MGHDK and CDR2 SYGVNS. V was clipped by 3 bases and J by 1 base, with 18 bases between them. The CDR3 is 17 amino acids. Study observations and caveats: A couple of patients had blood samples with substantially reduced template counts. Two rectal clonotypes were found only in ulcerative colitis patients, all of them. Ulcerative colitis patients shared more blood-rectal clones than controls.

About this clone itself: Its antigen remains unknown.

Specimen: blood. V gene TRBV25-1 combines with J gene TRBJ1-1; D may be TRBD1 (6 bases). The receptor was isolated from a boy aged 10-17 years with moderate ulcerative colitis. DNA for the CDR3: TGTGCCAGCAGTGATCGTAGGGGGGAATTTAAGAACACTGAAGCTTTCTTT. Encoded protein: CASSDRRGEFKNTEAFF.